The 31 T cell receptor beta chains in this list originate from one sample, sequenced in a study of blood T cell repertoires in COVID-19. Clones were read by immunoSEQ multiplex PCR, and TCRdb kept only the in-frame ones, dropping some. This table holds roughly 90,000 clones, around 90% found once. Sequencing used peripheral blood. These receptors all stem from a man between 45 and 60 years old with COVID-19, enrolled during active disease.

This clone was seen a single time. The J gene is TRBJ2-7, the V gene TRBV25-1, with D possibly TRBD2 on 5 matching bases. Between the trimmed V and J ends, which lost 3 bases and 6 bases, there was a span of 9 bases. This CDR3 is built from 12 residues. The V gene's germline CDR1 is MGHDK and CDR2 SYGVNS. This chain's CDR3 is CASSEVRGEQYF. CDR3 coding DNA: TGTGCCAGCAGTGAGGTTCGGGGCGAGCAGTACTTC.

This chain connects TRBV9 to TRBJ2-1, with TRBD1 identical over 10 bases. Germline CDR1 reads SGDLS; CDR2 reads YYNGEE. The CDR3 is 15 residues long. V was clipped by 4 bases and J by 5 bases; unmatched bases: 6. In DNA, the CDR3 is TGTGCCAGCAGCTTAGACAGGGGGCCTCACAATGAGCAGTTCTTC. It encodes CASSLDRGPHNEQFF.

The gene calls are TRBV5-1 and TRBJ2-4; TRBD2 matches 8 bases. Germline V gene sequence: CDR1 SGHRS, CDR2 YFSETQ. The CDR3 is 15 residues long. Unmatched junction bases numbered 7, after V lost 5 bases and J lost 3 bases. DNA for the CDR3: TGCGCCAGCAGTAATAGCGGGGATGGCAAAAACATTCAGTACTTC. Protein product: CASSNSGDGKNIQYF.

This clone was picked up a small number of times. CDR3 sequence: CASSSRQGAVGEQFF. The CDR3, as DNA: TGTGCCAGCAGCTCGAGACAGGGGGCTGTTGGTGAGCAGTTCTTC. V is TRBV7-6 and J is TRBJ2-1, with 10 bases that match TRBD1. V gave up 4 bases and J gave up 9 bases; unmatched junction bases: 9. The CDR3 length is 15 residues. Germline V CDR1 and CDR2: SGHVS, FNYEAQ. Together with reference TRBV7-6 and TRBJ2-1, the CDR3 gives the full variable domain: GAGVSQSPRYKVTKRGQDVALRCDPISGHVSLYWYRQALGQGPEFLTYFNYEAQQDKSGLPNDRFSAERPEGSISTLTIQRTEQRDSAMYRCASSSRQGAVGEQFFGPGTRLTVL.

CDR3 protein: CASSPIRGGETQYF. CDR3 nucleotide sequence: TGTGCCAGCAGTCCTATTAGAGGGGGAGAGACCCAGTACTTC. The V gene is TRBV27, the J gene TRBJ2-5; tentative D call: TRBD1 (6 bases). V lost 5 bases to trimming and J lost 4 bases, with 14 bases between them. This CDR3 contains 14 residues. Germline V CDR1 and CDR2: MNHEY, SMNVEV (reference sequence).

A few counts support this clone. V is TRBV7-9 and J is TRBJ1-6; D remains unclear. V was shortened by 0 bases and J by 3 bases, with 9 bases between the two germline ends. The CDR3 runs 16 residues. CDR1 is SEHNR, CDR2 FQNEAQ, per germline (reference sequence). CDR3 residues: CASSLAYSFYNSPLHF. The CDR3 DNA reads TGTGCCAGCAGCTTAGCTTATTCCTTCTATAATTCACCCCTCCACTTT.

V gene TRBV13 combines with J gene TRBJ1-1; 7 nucleotides align to TRBD1. CDR1 is PRHDT, CDR2 FYEKMQ, per germline (reference sequence). This CDR3 has 17 residues. The junction had 16 bases not matched to a gene; V was cut back by 5 bases and J by 4 bases. As DNA, the CDR3 is TGTGCCAGCAGCCATCCCGGGACAGTGCAAAGGAGCACTGAAGCTTTCTTT. Translation: CASSHPGTVQRSTEAFF.

J is TRBJ1-2 and V is TRBV5-1; D uncertain. The CDR3 has 15 amino acids. V was shortened by 2 bases and J by 4 bases, with 15 bases between the two germline ends. Germline lookup yields CDR1 SGHRS and CDR2 YFSETQ. In nucleotides, the CDR3 is TGCGCCAGCAGCTTAGATCAGGCACCTCTCTATGGCTACACCTTC. This translates into CASSLDQAPLYGYTF.

The chain carries TRBV7-2 and TRBJ2-5; 8 bases are shared with TRBD2. CDR3 length equals 16 residues. Germline V gene sequence: CDR1 SGHTA, CDR2 FQGNSA. V was clipped by 5 bases and J by 1 base; unmatched bases: 9. The chain's CDR3 is CASSLGERGPQETQYF. The CDR3 DNA is TGTGCCAGCAGCCTTGGGGAGCGGGGGCCCCAAGAGACCCAGTACTTC.

The chain carries TRBV9 and TRBJ2-7, with D maybe TRBD2 (5 bases). The V gene lost 4 bases and the J gene lost 5 bases, with 16 bases spanning the gap. Germline lookup yields CDR1 SGDLS and CDR2 YYNGEE. The CDR3 consists of 14 residues. The CDR3 DNA is TGTGCCAGCAGCTCAAGGACCCTCGGGGACGAGCAGTACTTC. Translation gives CASSSRTLGDEQYF.

This rearrangement joins TRBV6-1 to TRBJ2-3; 7 positions match TRBD1. The CDR3 loop spans 16 amino acids. V trimming: 1 base; J trimming: 2 bases; junction bases outside the gene matches: 6. The V gene's germline CDR1 is MNHNS and CDR2 SASEGT. This chain's CDR3 is CASSEERQGPTDTQYF. In DNA, the CDR3 is TGTGCCAGCAGTGAAGAAAGACAGGGCCCCACAGATACGCAGTATTTT.

J is TRBJ1-1 and V is TRBV12-3 or TRBV12-4; weak D call: TRBD1 (5 bases). V lost 3 bases to trimming and J lost 3 bases, with 8 bases between them. The CDR3 consists of 13 residues. CDR3 in amino acids: CASSLGQYTEAFF. As DNA, the CDR3 is TGTGCCAGCAGTTTGGGGCAGTACACTGAAGCTTTCTTT.

The V call is TRBV7-8, the J call TRBJ1-2, with 9 positions matching TRBD1. V shed 4 bases and J 2 bases; nucleotides not matched to a gene: 2. The CDR3 runs to 14 residues. Germline V lookup: CDR1 SGHVS, CDR2 FQNEAQ. The CDR3 bases are TGTGCCAGCAGCTCCGGGACAGGGAACTATGGCTACACCTTC. Translated, it gives CASSSGTGNYGYTF.

CDR3 protein: CASSLSAGQGGAFF. DNA of the CDR3: TGTGCCAGCAGCTTGAGCGCGGGACAGGGAGGTGCTTTCTTT. The chain links TRBV5-4 to TRBJ1-1, with 9 bases fitting TRBD1. The CDR3 is 14 residues long. V lost 1 base to trimming and J lost 11 bases; unmatched junction nucleotides: 9. Germline V gene lookup returns CDR1 SGHNT and CDR2 YYREEE (reference sequence). Using reference TRBV5-4 and TRBJ1-1 for the parts outside the CDR3, the full variable domain is ETGVTQSPTHLIKTRGQQVTLRCSSQSGHNTVSWYQQALGQGPQFIFQYYREEENGRGNFPPRFSGLQFPNYSSELNVNALELDDSALYLCASSLSAGQGGAFFGQGTRLTVV.

In its sample, this clone was seen a few times. The chain uses TRBV6-2 or TRBV6-3 and TRBJ1-1, with D unclear. Germline values: CDR1 MNHEY, CDR2 SVGEGT. This CDR3 has 13 residues. V lost 1 base to trimming and J lost 1 base, with 4 bases between them. CDR3 bases: TGTGCCAGCAGTTACTTGAGGAACACTGAAGCTTTCTTT. It specifies CASSYLRNTEAFF.

This rearrangement joins TRBV6-5 to TRBJ2-7, with 9 bases lining up with TRBD1. J lost 2 bases, V lost 6 bases, and 8 bases had no gene match. CDR1 is MNHEY, CDR2 SVGAGI, per germline. This CDR3 region has 15 residues. As DNA, the CDR3 is TGTGCCAGCAGGGACTCCAGGGACAGGGCCTACGAGCAGTACTTC. Translation gives CASRDSRDRAYEQYF.

The rearrangement joins TRBV18 to TRBJ1-2; 9 positions agree with TRBD1. In germline, CDR1 is KGHSH, CDR2 LQKENI. Trimming at V came to 2 bases and at J to 5 bases, leaving 6 bases not matched to a gene. The CDR3 extends over 15 amino acids. Here the CDR3 DNA reads TGTGCCAGCTCACCAGATGGGACAGGGTGGTATGGCTACACCTTC. The encoded protein is CASSPDGTGWYGYTF.

This sequence joins TRBV24-1 and TRBJ2-5, with TRBD1 matching 7 bases. The CDR3 sequence is 14 residues long. With V trimmed by 4 bases and J by 7 bases, 8 bases remained unmatched. From germline, CDR1 is KGHDR and CDR2 SFDVKD. The CDR3, as DNA: TGTGCCACCAGTGACCCAGCCCCAGGGGGGACCCAGTACTTC. It translates to CATSDPAPGGTQYF.

This chain connects TRBV7-2 to TRBJ1-2, with unresolved D. Trimming pared 1 base from V and 4 bases from J, leaving 16 bases between. Germline assignment: CDR1 SGHTA and CDR2 FQGNSA. The CDR3 is 16 amino acids. CDR3 in DNA: TGTGCCAGCAGCTTAGGCGGCTTGGAGTCCTTCTATGGCTACACCTTC. It specifies CASSLGGLESFYGYTF.

The genes are TRBV11-1 and TRBJ2-2; unclear D gene. The CDR3 is made up of 15 amino acids. Germline values: CDR1 SGHAT, CDR2 FQDESV (reference sequence). Trimming pared 0 bases from V and 0 bases from J, leaving 5 bases between. The CDR3 DNA sequence: TGTGCCAGCAGCTTAGCCCTAGCGAACACCGGGGAGCTGTTTTTT. It specifies CASSLALANTGELFF.

The rearrangement uses TRBV9 and TRBJ1-3; D unresolved. The CDR3 covers 15 residues. V dropped 3 bases and J dropped 5 bases, with 15 bases sitting between them. Germline assignment: CDR1 SGDLS and CDR2 YYNGEE. The CDR3 nucleotides read TGTGCCAGCAGCGGACGAGGAGGAGGGCGAAACACCATATATTTT. Its translation: CASSGRGGGRNTIYF.

Concerning this clone: This specimen includes other DNA sequences encoding the same CDR3. This sequence joins TRBV30 and TRBJ2-7, with D perhaps matching TRBD1 (6 bases). Germline CDR1 is GTSNPN and CDR2 is SVGIG (reference sequence). V gave up 0 bases and J gave up 6 bases, with 9 bases separating them. This CDR3 comprises 12 residues. CDR3 residues: CAWSVQGFEQYF. The CDR3 nucleotides read TGTGCCTGGAGTGTCCAGGGGTTCGAGCAGTACTTC.

The chain couples TRBV3-1 (or the pseudogene TRBV3-2) to TRBJ2-7, with a weak D call TRBD1 (6 bases). CDR3 length: 16 amino acids. Trimming cost V 0 bases and J 2 bases, with 14 bases left between them. Germline-derived CDR1 and CDR2 are LGHDT and YNNKEL (reference sequence). Here the CDR3 reads CASSQDPTGSTYEQYF. The CDR3 coding sequence is TGTGCCAGCAGCCAAGATCCAACAGGGTCGACCTACGAGCAGTACTTC.

This sequence joins TRBV18 and TRBJ1-1; the match to TRBD1 covers 7 bases. V was clipped by 6 bases and J by 5 bases; unmatched bases: 6. Germline V gene sequence: CDR1 KGHSH, CDR2 LQKENI. This CDR3 has 13 residues. In DNA, the CDR3 is TGTGCCAGCTCGCCCGACAGGGTTACTGAAGCTTTCTTT. This sequence encodes CASSPDRVTEAFF.

This clone was found once. The V call is TRBV5-5, the J call TRBJ2-2, with D possibly being TRBD1 (6 bases). CDR1 and CDR2 from the germline V gene are SGHKS and YYEKEE (reference sequence). The CDR3 consists of 16 residues. The V end lost 4 bases, the J end lost 6 bases, and 19 bases lay between the germline ends. The CDR3 DNA is TGTGCCAGCAGCATAGCTACAGGGTTTTTCCCCGGGGAGCTGTTTTTT. This encodes CASSIATGFFPGELFF. The variable domain in full, with the rest retrieved from reference TRBV5-5 and TRBJ2-2, is DAGVTQSPTHLIKTRGQQVTLRCSPISGHKSVSWYQQVLGQGPQFIFQYYEKEERGRGNFPDRFSARQFPNYSSELNVNALLLGDSALYLCASSIATGFFPGELFFGEGSRLTVL.

The rearrangement uses TRBV2 and TRBJ2-2; 7 bases match TRBD1. V shed 6 bases, J shed 1 base, and the junction held 11 bases outside the gene matches. The CDR3 is 17 amino acids. The germline V gene has CDR1 SNHLY and CDR2 FYNNEI. The CDR3: CASSQNDRALNTGELFF. The CDR3 nucleotides are TGTGCCAGCAGCCAAAACGACAGGGCATTGAACACCGGGGAGCTGTTTTTT.

V usage is TRBV4-2 and J usage is TRBJ2-3, with 10 bases aligning to TRBD2. Germline V gene lookup returns CDR1 LGHNA and CDR2 YNFKEQ. The CDR3 sequence is 17 residues long. The J segment lost 6 bases and the V segment lost 2 bases, leaving 11 bases of the junction unmatched. The CDR3 reads CASSQLSERGGRDTQYF. CDR3 nucleotides: TGTGCCAGCAGCCAATTAAGTGAGCGGGGGGGCCGGGATACGCAGTATTTT.

The rearrangement uses TRBV10-2 and TRBJ2-3; 13 positions match TRBD2. Per the germline V gene, CDR1 is WSHSY and CDR2 is SAAADI. This CDR3 is 16 amino acids long. V was pared by 8 bases and J by 2 bases, with 7 bases of the junction left unmatched. The CDR3 coding sequence is TGCGCCAGCGACCCACTAGCGGGGGGGGACACAGATACGCAGTATTTT. As protein: CASDPLAGGDTDTQYF.

This clone has a single count. This rearrangement joins TRBV4-1 to TRBJ2-3; the D gene is possibly TRBD2 (5 bases). Trimming took off 0 bases at V and 2 bases at J, with 15 bases between the two ends. Germline CDR1 reads MGHRA; CDR2 reads YSYEKL. CDR3 length equals 17 residues. The CDR3 nucleotides read TGCGCCAGCAGCCAAGATAAGTCACGAGCGGCCACAGATACGCAGTATTTT. Translating it yields CASSQDKSRAATDTQYF.

DNA for the CDR3: TGTGCCAGCAGCTTGGCGGGGACAGGACCCTACGAGCAGTACTTC. Its protein product is CASSLAGTGPYEQYF. The rearrangement joins TRBV5-5 to TRBJ2-7; 8 bases are shared with TRBD1. There are 15 residues in the CDR3. Germline V gene lookup returns CDR1 SGHKS and CDR2 YYEKEE (reference sequence). With 0 bases clipped from V and 2 bases from J, the junction kept 4 bases outside the gene matches.

J is TRBJ2-2 and V is TRBV7-3; D uncertain. V was clipped by 5 bases and J by 1 base, with 5 bases between them. Germline V gives CDR1 SGHTA, CDR2 FQGTGA. CDR3 length: 13 residues. CDR3 DNA: TGTGCCAGCAGCCCAAAGAACACCGGGGAGCTGTTTTTT. Encoded protein: CASSPKNTGELFF.